The next 6 T cell receptor beta chains were all read from a single sample in a study of T-cell reconstitution after alpha-beta-depleted transplantation in children. The TCRbeta library incorporated unique molecular identifiers. TCRdb re-called the PCR reads with MiXCR, one entry per CDR3 protein. The sample lists some 600,000 distinct CDR3 sequences; 13% were seen once. The specimen was PBMCs, mostly from graft donor cells, collected 360 days after TCRalphabeta/CD19-depleted stem cell transplant. Receptor source: a male patient younger than 18 who had a stem cell transplant for acute myeloid leukemia, so the T cells may come from the graft donor.

This clonotype was detected a few times. The gene calls are TRBV7-2 and TRBJ2-3; D is uncertain. The V gene lost 4 bases and the J gene lost 0 bases, with 8 bases spanning the gap. The CDR3 extends over 14 amino acids. Per the germline V gene, CDR1 is SGHTA and CDR2 is FQGNSA. In nucleotides, the CDR3 is TGTGCCAGCAGCTCCGCCCTGAGCACAGATACGCAGTATTTT. Its protein is CASSSALSTDTQYF.

This clonotype came up many times. This rearrangement joins TRBV6-2 or TRBV6-3 to TRBJ2-2, with D hard to call. CDR1 and CDR2 from the germline V gene are MNHEY and SVGEGT. CDR3 length equals 12 residues. Trimming left V 6 bases short and J 7 bases short, with 9 bases between. In DNA, the CDR3 is TGTGCCAGCAGCCTCACATACGGGGAGCTGTTTTTT. Amino acids: CASSLTYGELFF.

The rearrangement uses TRBV7-9 and TRBJ2-2; 7 bases agree with TRBD1. Germline V gene sequence: CDR1 SEHNR, CDR2 FQNEAQ (reference sequence). The trim removed 8 bases at V and 6 bases at J, leaving 9 bases unmatched. CDR3 length equals 14 residues. In DNA form, the CDR3 reads TGTGCCAGCCGATACCTACAGGGGCCCGGGGAGCTGTTTTTT. Its protein is CASRYLQGPGELFF.

This chain joins TRBV7-9 and TRBJ2-7; 10 nucleotides agree with TRBD1. The germline V gene encodes CDR1 SEHNR and CDR2 FQNEAQ (reference sequence). J was trimmed by 0 bases and V by 5 bases; bases with no gene match: 7. This CDR3 region has 16 residues. CDR3 loop: CASSGPGQGSSYEQYF. CDR3 nucleotides: TGTGCCAGCAGCGGGCCGGGACAGGGGAGCTCCTACGAGCAGTACTTC.

This clonotype was observed many times. The V and J genes are TRBV2 and TRBJ2-1; 11 nucleotides match TRBD2. CDR3 length: 16 amino acids. Germline V lookup: CDR1 SNHLY, CDR2 FYNNEI. The V gene end was trimmed by 6 bases and the J gene end by 4 bases; junction bases not matched to a gene: 8. The CDR3 sequence: CASRRVLAGAYNEQFF. Written as DNA, the CDR3 is TGTGCCAGCAGGAGGGTACTAGCGGGGGCTTACAATGAGCAGTTCTTC. The full variable domain, rest sourced from reference TRBV2 and TRBJ2-1, is EPEVTQTPSHQVTQMGQEVILRCVPISNHLYFYWYRQILGQKVEFLVSFYNNEISEKSEIFDDQFSVERPDGSNFTLKIRSTKLEDSAMYFCASRRVLAGAYNEQFFGPGTRLTVL.

This clonotype was found a few times. The chain employs TRBV15 and TRBJ1-1; D gene unclear. The germline V gene has CDR1 LNHNV and CDR2 YYDKDF (reference sequence). V lost 0 bases and J 3 bases, leaving 14 bases between the germline ends. The CDR3 sequence is 16 residues long. CDR3 amino acids: CATSRDPASGYTEAFF. CDR3 nucleotide sequence: TGTGCCACCAGCAGAGATCCAGCATCGGGGTACACTGAAGCTTTCTTT.